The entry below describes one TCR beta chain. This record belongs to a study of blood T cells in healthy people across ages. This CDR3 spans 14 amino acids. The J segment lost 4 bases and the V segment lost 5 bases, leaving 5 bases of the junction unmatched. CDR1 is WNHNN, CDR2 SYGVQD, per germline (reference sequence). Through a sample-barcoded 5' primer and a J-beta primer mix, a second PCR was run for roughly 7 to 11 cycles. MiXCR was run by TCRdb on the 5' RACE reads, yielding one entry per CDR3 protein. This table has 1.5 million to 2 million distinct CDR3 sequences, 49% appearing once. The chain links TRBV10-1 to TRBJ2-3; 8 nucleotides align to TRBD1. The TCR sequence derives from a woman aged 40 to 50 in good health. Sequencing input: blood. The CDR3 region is CASSPGQVADTQYF. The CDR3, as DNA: TGCGCCAGCAGTCCGGGACAGGTGGCAGATACGCAGTATTTT.